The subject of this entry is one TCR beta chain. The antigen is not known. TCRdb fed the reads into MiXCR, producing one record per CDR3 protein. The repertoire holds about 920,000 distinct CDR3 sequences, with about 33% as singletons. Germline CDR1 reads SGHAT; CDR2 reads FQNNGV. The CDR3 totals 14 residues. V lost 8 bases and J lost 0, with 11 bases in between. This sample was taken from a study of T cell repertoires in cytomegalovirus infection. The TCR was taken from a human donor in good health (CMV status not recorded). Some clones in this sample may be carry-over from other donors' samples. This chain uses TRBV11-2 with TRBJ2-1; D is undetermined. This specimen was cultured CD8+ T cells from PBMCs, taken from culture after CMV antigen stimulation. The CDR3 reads CASRLPGSYNEQFF. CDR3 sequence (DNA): TGTGCCAGCCGGTTACCGGGCTCCTACAATGAGCAGTTCTTC.